These 16 T cell receptor beta chains came from one sample sequenced in a study of blood T cells in healthy people across ages. Next came a second PCR, run for about 6 to 12 cycles, which used a sample-barcoded 5' primer along with a J-beta primer mix. TCRdb reanalysed the 5' RACE reads using MiXCR and keeps one entry per CDR3 protein. The sample has some 1,500,000 distinct CDR3 sequences; about 45% are singletons. The sample comprised blood. The receptors come from a woman aged 18-30 years in good health.

V gene TRBV10-3 combines with J gene TRBJ2-3; TRBD2 aligns across 11 bases. Germline-derived CDR1 and CDR2 are ENHRY and SYGVKD. The CDR3 spans 18 residues. Unmatched junction bases numbered 9, after V lost 4 bases and J lost 0 bases. CDR3 bases: TGTGCCATCAGTGGTGCGGCTAGCGGGGGGACTAGCACAGATACGCAGTATTTT. It is translated as CAISGAASGGTSTDTQYF.

The sample holds a few counts of this clonotype. The V call is TRBV7-2, the J call TRBJ2-3; possible D gene TRBD2, 5 bases. The CDR3 covers 15 residues. CDR1 and CDR2 from the germline V gene are SGHTA and FQGNSA. The germline V and J ends were trimmed by 1 base and 2 bases, with 10 bases remaining between them. The CDR3 nucleotides read TGTGCCAGCAGCTTAGGGCTAGCCCTCACAGATACGCAGTATTTT. Protein product: CASSLGLALTDTQYF.

There are a few counts of this clonotype. The rearrangement joins TRBV20-1 to TRBJ1-2; 8 nucleotides line up with TRBD1. Germline trimming cut 0 bases from V and 4 bases from J; bases unmatched to any gene: 7. From germline, CDR1 is DFQATT and CDR2 SNEGSKA (reference sequence). CDR3 length equals 15 residues. CDR3 protein: CSARDAAGGGYGYTF. CDR3 DNA sequence: TGCAGTGCTAGAGATGCGGCAGGGGGCGGCTATGGCTACACCTTC.

Concerning this clonotype itself: The junction departs from the called germline gene at one end, perhaps through a read error. This rearrangement joins TRBV27 to TRBJ2-7; no definite D call. CDR3 size: 13 residues. Germline CDR1 is MNHEY and CDR2 is SMNVEV (reference sequence). The CDR3 reads CASSVGLSYEQCF. DNA for the CDR3: TGTGCCAGCAGTGTAGGGTTGTCCTACGAGCAGTGCTTC.

V gene TRBV18 combines with J gene TRBJ2-5, with TRBD2 matching over 12 bases. This CDR3 region has 17 residues. From germline, CDR1 is KGHSH and CDR2 LQKENI. The V and J ends lost 6 bases and 5 bases, in that order; junction bases with no gene match: 13. The CDR3 DNA reads TGTGCCAGCTCTCACCAGAGGACTAGCGGGATCGGTGAGACCCAGTACTTC. Encoded protein: CASSHQRTSGIGETQYF.

This clonotype has just a few counts. The J gene is TRBJ2-3, the V gene TRBV6-5; the match to TRBD1 covers 8 bases. V was pared by 7 bases and J by 3 bases, with 9 bases of the junction left unmatched. The CDR3 extends over 15 amino acids. Germline lookup yields CDR1 MNHEY and CDR2 SVGAGI. The CDR3 here is CASTRTGSGTDTQYF. Written as DNA, the CDR3 is TGTGCCAGCACGCGGACAGGGAGTGGGACAGATACGCAGTATTTT.

The chain links TRBV7-8 to TRBJ2-5; 9 bases match TRBD1. CDR3 size: 14 residues. Germline V CDR1 and CDR2: SGHVS, FQNEAQ. After removal of 5 bases from V and 4 bases from J, the junction contained 5 bases not matched to a gene. The CDR3 reads CASSKTGGLETQYF. As DNA, the CDR3 is TGTGCCAGCAGCAAGACAGGGGGATTAGAGACCCAGTACTTC.

This sequence joins TRBV28 and TRBJ2-7, with 8 bases aligning to TRBD2. The V gene's germline CDR1 is MDHEN and CDR2 SYDVKM. Trimming took 1 base from V and 7 from J; bases not matched to a gene: 9. The length of the CDR3 is 15 residues. The CDR3 nucleotides read TGTGCCAGCAGTTTATCGGCGGGAGGTTGGAAGGAGCAGTACTTC. It encodes CASSLSAGGWKEQYF.

The chain combines TRBV11-2 with TRBJ2-7; possible D gene TRBD1, 6 bases. V shed 2 bases and J shed 9 bases, with 17 bases lying between them. CDR1 and CDR2 from the germline V gene are SGHAT and FQNNGV. This CDR3 spans 14 amino acids. The CDR3 nucleotides are TGTGCCAGCAGCTTATCCCCAGGGGCCGGCGGGCAGTACTTC. Encoded protein: CASSLSPGAGGQYF.

This clonotype was detected a few times. The chain couples TRBV2 to TRBJ1-4, with 8 bases aligning to TRBD1. V gave up 7 bases and J gave up 8 bases; unmatched junction bases: 6. In germline, CDR1 is SNHLY, CDR2 FYNNEI. The CDR3 is made up of 13 amino acids. The CDR3 loop is CASNGQGWEKLFF. In DNA, the CDR3 is TGTGCCAGCAACGGACAGGGTTGGGAAAAACTGTTTTTT.

The chain carries TRBV29-1 and TRBJ2-1; TRBD2 matches at 7 bases. This CDR3 is built from 9 residues. Germline loops: CDR1 SQVTM, CDR2 ANQGSEA. CDR3 region: CGGGDEQFF. In nucleotides, the CDR3 is TGCGGGGGGGGGGATGAGCAGTTCTTC.

In its sample, this clonotype was seen a few times. The gene calls are TRBV20-1 and TRBJ2-4; D not resolved. Germline assignment: CDR1 DFQATT and CDR2 SNEGSKA (reference sequence). The V and J ends lost 5 bases and 1 base respectively, with 9 bases between them. The CDR3 runs to 13 residues. CDR3 sequence: CSAYSRAKNIQYF. Written as DNA, the CDR3 is TGCAGTGCTTACAGCCGGGCCAAAAACATTCAGTACTTC.

The rearrangement uses TRBV11-2 and TRBJ1-6; no clear D. CDR1 SGHAT and CDR2 FQNNGV come from the germline V gene. The CDR3 spans 16 residues. With 5 bases removed from V and 4 bases from J, the gap between germline ends came to 15 bases. This CDR3 is CASSPAGREYNSPLHF. CDR3 bases: TGTGCCAGCAGCCCCGCAGGAAGGGAGTATAATTCACCCCTCCACTTT.

The sample holds a few counts of this clonotype. In nucleotides, the CDR3 is TGTGCCAGCAGCTCAGGACAAGACTACACCTTC. Translated, it gives CASSSGQDYTF. V gene TRBV7-9 combines with J gene TRBJ1-2; possible D gene TRBD1, 5 bases. CDR1 SEHNR and CDR2 FQNEAQ come from the germline V gene (reference sequence). The ends were cut back, 4 bases at V and 10 bases at J, with 10 bases in the middle. The CDR3 has 11 amino acids.

The chain couples TRBV9 to TRBJ2-7; weak D call: TRBD2 (6 bases). V lost 4 bases to trimming and J lost 0 bases, with 14 bases between them. Germline values: CDR1 SGDLS, CDR2 YYNGEE. This CDR3 has 15 amino acids. The CDR3 coding sequence is TGTGCCAGCAGCTCATTTAGCGGAAGCTCCTACGAGCAGTACTTC. Encoded protein: CASSSFSGSSYEQYF.

The chain combines TRBV7-2 with TRBJ2-5; 7 nucleotides agree with TRBD2. This CDR3 comprises 13 residues. Unmatched junction bases numbered 7, after V lost 7 bases and J lost 5 bases. CDR1 is SGHTA and CDR2 is FQGNSA in the germline V gene. The chain's CDR3 is CASMSGIGETQYF. CDR3 sequence (DNA): TGTGCCAGCATGAGCGGGATCGGGGAGACCCAGTACTTC.